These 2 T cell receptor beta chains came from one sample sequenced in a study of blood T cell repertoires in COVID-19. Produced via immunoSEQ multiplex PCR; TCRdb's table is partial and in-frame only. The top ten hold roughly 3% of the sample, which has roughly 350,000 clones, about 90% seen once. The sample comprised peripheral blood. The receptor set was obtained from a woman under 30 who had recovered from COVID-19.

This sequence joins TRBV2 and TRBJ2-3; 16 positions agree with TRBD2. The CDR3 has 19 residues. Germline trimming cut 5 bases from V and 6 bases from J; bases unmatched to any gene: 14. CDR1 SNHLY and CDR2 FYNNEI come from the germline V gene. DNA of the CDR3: TGTGCCAGCAGTACCCCCTTGGGACTAGCGGGAGGGGGCAGGGATACGCAGTATTTT. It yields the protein CASSTPLGLAGGGRDTQYF.

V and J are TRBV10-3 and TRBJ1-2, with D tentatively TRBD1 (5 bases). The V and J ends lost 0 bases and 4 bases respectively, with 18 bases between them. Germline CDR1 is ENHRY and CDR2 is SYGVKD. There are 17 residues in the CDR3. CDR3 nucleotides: TGTGCCATCAGTGAGTCGACCGTAGGACACTTTGGCTATGGCTACACCTTC. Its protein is CAISESTVGHFGYGYTF.